The 30 T cell receptor beta chains below were found in one sample sequenced in a study of T cells in Graves' hyperthyroidism and ophthalmopathy. Regions amplified from RNA transcripts were the TCR beta CDR3 regions. During a first-round RT-PCR of the TCR CDR3, the HTBI primer set was used. TCRdb independently ran MiXCR on the multiplex PCR reads; one entry per CDR3 protein. The sample carries roughly 560,000 distinct CDR3 sequences, approximately 14% recorded once. The sequencing input was blood. These receptors all stem from a middle-aged woman with Graves' ophthalmopathy.

J is TRBJ1-2 and V is TRBV25-1, with 12 positions matching TRBD1. This CDR3 spans 16 amino acids. V was pared by 2 bases and J by 4 bases, with 5 bases of the junction left unmatched. Per germline, CDR1 MGHDK and CDR2 SYGVNS. Here the CDR3 DNA reads TGTGCCAGCAGTGAAGGCGGGACAGGGGGCGTCTATGGCTACACCTTC. Translating gives CASSEGGTGGVYGYTF.

This clonotype was counted many times. The chain joins TRBV28 to TRBJ2-5; D unclear. Germline CDR1 and CDR2: MDHEN and SYDVKM. CDR3 length: 12 amino acids. The V end was cut by 3 bases, the J end by 5 bases, with 7 bases between. The CDR3 spells CASSFSLETQYF. CDR3 nucleotide sequence: TGTGCCAGCAGTTTCAGTCTGGAGACCCAGTACTTC.

V gene TRBV6-5 combines with J gene TRBJ2-7; 10 positions agree with TRBD1. The junction had 4 bases not matched to a gene; V was cut back by 0 bases and J by 2 bases. CDR3 length: 16 amino acids. Germline CDR1 and CDR2: MNHEY and SVGAGI. CDR3 sequence (DNA): TGTGCCAGCAGTTACTCCGGGACAGGGGAACCCTACGAGCAGTACTTC. Translating it yields CASSYSGTGEPYEQYF.

In its sample, this clonotype was seen many times. This CDR3 is CASSLPLEKNTEAFF. The CDR3 DNA sequence: TGTGCCAGCAGTCTTCCCTTGGAGAAGAACACTGAAGCTTTCTTT. V and J are TRBV6-2 or TRBV6-3 and TRBJ1-1; D is uncertain. The germline V gene has CDR1 MNHEY and CDR2 SVGEGT. Trimming cost V 5 bases and J 1 base, with 14 bases left between them. The CDR3 totals 15 residues.

The sample holds many counts of this clonotype. This rearrangement joins TRBV28 to TRBJ2-3, with 7 bases aligning to TRBD2. CDR1 is MDHEN, CDR2 SYDVKM, per germline. V trimming: 4 bases; J trimming: 4 bases; junction bases outside the gene matches: 5. The length of the CDR3 is 14 residues. The CDR3 sequence: CASSSGGSADTQYF. CDR3 bases: TGTGCCAGCAGTTCGGGCGGGAGCGCAGATACGCAGTATTTT.

This clonotype has a count of ten or more. The V call is TRBV10-3, the J call TRBJ2-7; perhaps TRBD2 as D (6 bases). The CDR3 has 12 amino acids. Germline V gene data show CDR1 as ENHRY and CDR2 as SYGVKD. V lost 3 bases to trimming and J lost 6 bases, with 9 bases between them. The CDR3 protein is CAISDSGTEQYF. In nucleotides, the CDR3 is TGTGCCATCAGTGATAGCGGAACCGAGCAGTACTTC.

Ten or more counts support this clonotype. V and J are TRBV20-1 and TRBJ2-7; the D gene could be TRBD1 or TRBD2 (5 bases each). CDR3 length: 12 residues. V was shortened by 5 bases and J by 3 bases, with 11 bases between the two germline ends. The germline V gene encodes CDR1 DFQATT and CDR2 SNEGSKA (reference sequence). The CDR3 protein is CSAAGTHYEQYF. DNA for the CDR3: TGCAGTGCTGCCGGGACCCACTACGAGCAGTACTTC.

This clonotype occurred many times. The V gene is TRBV6-5, the J gene TRBJ1-2; 7 nucleotides agree with TRBD1. The germline V gene encodes CDR1 MNHEY and CDR2 SVGAGI. The trim removed 7 bases at V and 0 bases at J, leaving 8 bases unmatched. The CDR3 consists of 15 residues. The CDR3 region is CASNPSGQANYGYTF. The CDR3 DNA reads TGTGCCAGCAATCCCTCAGGACAGGCTAACTATGGCTACACCTTC.

This clonotype was recorded many times. The rearrangement uses TRBV28 and TRBJ1-1, with D unresolved. The CDR3 consists of 13 residues. CDR1 and CDR2 (germline): MDHEN, SYDVKM. Trimming left V 3 bases short and J 1 base short, with 6 bases between. The CDR3 nucleotides read TGTGCCAGCAGTTTTATGGGGAACACTGAAGCTTTCTTT. It codes for CASSFMGNTEAFF.

This clonotype was seen at least ten times. In DNA, the CDR3 is TGTGCCAGCACCTCTTCCCCAGGGACGTCCTACGAGCAGTACTTC. This codes for CASTSSPGTSYEQYF. J is TRBJ2-7 and V is TRBV2; D might be TRBD1 or TRBD2, each matching 5 bases. Germline CDR1 SNHLY, CDR2 FYNNEI. This CDR3 is built from 15 residues. Between the trimmed V and J ends, which lost 7 bases and 1 base, there was a span of 17 bases. The whole variable domain, remainder taken from reference TRBV2 and TRBJ2-7, is EPEVTQTPSHQVTQMGQEVILRCVPISNHLYFYWYRQILGQKVEFLVSFYNNEISEKSEIFDDQFSVERPDGSNFTLKIRSTKLEDSAMYFCASTSSPGTSYEQYFGPGTRLTVT.

The chain couples TRBV11-2 to TRBJ1-1; the D is unclear. Trimming left V 5 bases short and J 10 bases short, with 32 bases between. The CDR3 is made up of 18 amino acids. The germline CDR1 and CDR2 sequences are SGHAT and FQNNGV. The CDR3 spells CASSPFGIQNLRPLAAFF. The CDR3 nucleotides are TGTGCCAGCAGCCCGTTCGGGATCCAAAATTTACGGCCACTAGCAGCTTTCTTT.

The gene calls are TRBV6-2 or TRBV6-3 and TRBJ2-5; possibly TRBD2 for D (7 bases). This CDR3 spans 17 amino acids. The germline gives CDR1 MNHEY, CDR2 SVGEGT. Trimming left V 2 bases short and J 10 bases short, with 26 bases between. In nucleotides, the CDR3 is TGTGCCAGCAGTTACAGGGACACCGGGGAGCGGGAAACGGACCAGTACTTC. Its translation is CASSYRDTGERETDQYF.

The chain carries TRBV29-1 and TRBJ1-2; no clear D. The CDR3 has 12 amino acids. CDR1 is SQVTM, CDR2 ANQGSEA, per germline. V was cut by 4 bases and J by 1 base, with 7 bases left in between. CDR3 sequence: CSVAGINYGYTF. Here the CDR3 DNA reads TGCAGCGTTGCCGGGATTAACTATGGCTACACCTTC.

Many counts were recorded for this clonotype. The chain combines TRBV20-1 with TRBJ2-7; D call uncertain. Germline V gene data show CDR1 as DFQATT and CDR2 as SNEGSKA (reference sequence). V lost 3 bases and J 9 bases, leaving 15 bases between the germline ends. The CDR3 covers 12 residues. CDR3 DNA sequence: TGCAGTGCTAGGGCTCCTGTCGGCTTGCAGTACTTC. Its protein product is CSARAPVGLQYF.

This clonotype was found many times. This chain connects TRBV18 to TRBJ2-7; TRBD1 might be the D (6 bases). The CDR3 length is 15 residues. Germline assignment: CDR1 KGHSH and CDR2 LQKENI. V was pared by 5 bases and J by 4 bases, with 18 bases between. The CDR3, as DNA: TGTGCCAGCTCATCCCTCGGAACAGGGACATACGAGCAGTACTTC. As protein: CASSSLGTGTYEQYF.

This chain links TRBV5-1 with TRBJ2-2; D gene unclear. The germline V and J ends were trimmed by 4 bases and 0 bases, with 13 bases remaining between them. The germline CDR1 and CDR2 sequences are SGHRS and YFSETQ. The CDR3 contains 16 residues. In DNA form, the CDR3 reads TGCGCCAGCAGCCCCCTGAAGGGCACGAACACCGGGGAGCTGTTTTTT. This translates into CASSPLKGTNTGELFF.

The chain has TRBV20-1 and TRBJ2-5, with D possibly TRBD2 on 7 matching bases. The CDR3 runs to 15 residues. Trimming stripped 5 bases from V and 7 bases from J, with 23 bases between. Germline loops: CDR1 DFQATT, CDR2 SNEGSKA (reference sequence). CDR3 nucleotides: TGCAGTGCTCCCAGGGGAGGGGCCACGTATGGGACCCAGTACTTC. Residues: CSAPRGGATYGTQYF.

The V and J genes are TRBV7-2 and TRBJ2-5; possibly TRBD2 for D (5 bases). The CDR3 spans 14 residues. The V end was cut by 2 bases, the J end by 7 bases, with 14 bases between. Per germline, CDR1 SGHTA and CDR2 FQGNSA. The CDR3 nucleotides are TGTGCCAGCAGCTTAAGTCGCGGAAGCGGGACCCAGTACTTC. It translates to CASSLSRGSGTQYF.

This clonotype was counted ten times or more. The gene calls are TRBV24-1 and TRBJ1-5, with D possibly matching TRBD1 (6 bases). This CDR3 has 16 residues. Trimming left V 4 bases short and J 2 bases short, with 14 bases between. Germline assignment: CDR1 KGHDR and CDR2 SFDVKD. This CDR3 reads CATSDSGARGNQPQHF. As DNA, the CDR3 is TGTGCCACCAGTGACTCGGGGGCTCGGGGCAATCAGCCCCAGCATTTT.

In its sample, this clonotype was seen many times. The gene calls are TRBV12-3 or TRBV12-4 and TRBJ1-1; D not resolved. The V end was cut by 8 bases, the J end by 0 bases, with 7 bases between. The CDR3 length is 12 residues. CDR3 DNA: TGTGCCAGCCAGTGGGTGAACACTGAAGCTTTCTTT. Its translation: CASQWVNTEAFF.

This clonotype appeared many times. The chain employs TRBV5-1 and TRBJ2-7; a weak D match, TRBD2 (6 bases). The CDR3 is 16 residues long. Trimming stripped 0 bases from V and 0 bases from J, with 13 bases between. The germline CDR1 and CDR2 sequences are SGHRS and YFSETQ. In DNA, the CDR3 is TGCGCCAGCAGCTTGGATCGAGGAGGGAGCTCCTACGAGCAGTACTTC. Translated, it gives CASSLDRGGSSYEQYF.

The sample holds many counts of this clonotype. The rearrangement links TRBV6-1 to TRBJ1-2; 9 bases agree with TRBD1. Germline V lookup: CDR1 MNHNS, CDR2 SASEGT. V was pared by 5 bases and J by 2 bases, with 9 bases of the junction left unmatched. This CDR3 has 16 amino acids. CDR3 sequence: CASSQRSTGGNYGYTF. The DNA of the CDR3 is TGTGCCAGCAGTCAACGGTCGACAGGGGGGAACTATGGCTACACCTTC.

Details on this clonotype: A much larger clone lies one base from this, so it may be a read error. V and J are TRBV5-4 and TRBJ1-2; D not resolved. This CDR3 spans 14 amino acids. V lost 4 bases and J lost 1, with 11 bases in between. CDR1 SGHNT and CDR2 YYREEE come from the germline V gene (reference sequence). This CDR3 is CASSVDPCNYGYTF. For the CDR3, the DNA is TGTGCCAGCAGCGTCGACCCGTGTAACTATGGCTACACCTTC.

The genes are TRBV5-1 and TRBJ2-7, with 7 bases identical to TRBD2. Germline V lookup: CDR1 SGHRS, CDR2 YFSETQ. The length of the CDR3 is 15 residues. The V gene end was trimmed by 1 base and the J gene end by 5 bases; junction bases not matched to a gene: 9. CDR3: CASSLSAGVRDEQYF. CDR3 nucleotide sequence: TGCGCCAGCAGCTTGTCGGCGGGGGTGAGGGACGAGCAGTACTTC.

This clonotype came up many times. V is TRBV12-3 or TRBV12-4 and J is TRBJ2-7; D unresolved. There are 14 residues in the CDR3. Trimming removed 1 base at V and 2 bases at J, with 9 bases between. DNA of the CDR3: TGTGCCAGCAGTTTAGGCGCTAGGCCCTACGAGCAGTACTTC. This gives the protein CASSLGARPYEQYF.

This clonotype was counted at least ten times. This chain joins TRBV6-5 and TRBJ1-5; D is unclear. The CDR3 consists of 15 residues. V lost 0 bases to trimming and J lost 7 bases, with 13 bases between them. Germline lookup yields CDR1 MNHEY and CDR2 SVGAGI. The CDR3: CASSYSGSSGQPQHF. Here the CDR3 DNA reads TGTGCCAGCAGTTACTCGGGTAGCTCCGGGCAGCCCCAGCATTTT.

This clonotype has a count of ten or more. The J gene is TRBJ2-2, the V gene TRBV24-1; 8 bases are a match to TRBD1. This CDR3 contains 19 residues. V was clipped by 5 bases and J by 0 bases; unmatched bases: 13. Germline CDR1 and CDR2: KGHDR and SFDVKD. CDR3 sequence reads: CATSAPQGAKNTNTGELFF. CDR3 nucleotide sequence: TGTGCCACCAGTGCCCCTCAGGGGGCCAAAAACACGAACACCGGGGAGCTGTTTTTT.

This clonotype was detected many times. This sequence joins TRBV30 and TRBJ1-1; the D is unclear. In germline, CDR1 is GTSNPN, CDR2 SVGIG (reference sequence). V gave up 1 base and J gave up 3 bases, with 9 bases separating them. This CDR3 has 13 amino acids. The CDR3 DNA reads TGTGCCTGGAGTGCGGGATTCGACACTGAAGCTTTCTTT. It translates to CAWSAGFDTEAFF.

This clonotype was found a few times. The genes are TRBV7-2 and TRBJ2-7; perhaps D is TRBD1 or TRBD2 (5 bases each). V was shortened by 1 base and J by 2 bases, with 12 bases between the two germline ends. Germline V gene data show CDR1 as SGHTA and CDR2 as FQGNSA. CDR3 length: 15 amino acids. CDR3 sequence: CASSLVWDLTYEQYF. The CDR3 coding sequence is TGTGCCAGCAGCTTAGTGTGGGACCTAACCTACGAGCAGTACTTC.

The sample holds many counts of this clonotype. The genes are TRBV28 and TRBJ2-5; no clear D. There are 13 residues in the CDR3. The germline V gene encodes CDR1 MDHEN and CDR2 SYDVKM. The ends were cut back, 4 bases at V and 2 bases at J, with 8 bases in the middle. The CDR3 region is CASSSPGQETQYF. The CDR3 DNA sequence: TGTGCCAGCAGTTCCCCTGGGCAAGAGACCCAGTACTTC.